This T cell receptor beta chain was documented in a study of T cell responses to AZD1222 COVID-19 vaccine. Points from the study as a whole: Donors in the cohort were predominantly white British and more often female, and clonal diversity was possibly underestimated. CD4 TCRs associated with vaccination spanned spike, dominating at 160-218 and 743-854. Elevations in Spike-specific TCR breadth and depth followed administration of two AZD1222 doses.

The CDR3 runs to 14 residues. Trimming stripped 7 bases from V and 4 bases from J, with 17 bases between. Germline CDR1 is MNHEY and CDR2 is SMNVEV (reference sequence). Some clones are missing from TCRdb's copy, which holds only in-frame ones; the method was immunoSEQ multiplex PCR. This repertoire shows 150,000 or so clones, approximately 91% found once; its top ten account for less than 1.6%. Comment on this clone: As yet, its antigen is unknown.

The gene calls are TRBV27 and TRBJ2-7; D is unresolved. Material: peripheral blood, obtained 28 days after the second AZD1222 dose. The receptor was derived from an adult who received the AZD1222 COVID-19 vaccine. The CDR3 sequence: CASTPGRNLYEQYF. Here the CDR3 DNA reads TGTGCCAGCACTCCCGGACGGAACTTGTACGAGCAGTACTTC.